The source of this T cell receptor beta chain is a study of blood T cell repertoires in COVID-19. Across the study: Samples of COVID-19 (acute and convalescent) were obtained from the United States, Italy and Spain. T cells, B-cell-depleted T cells, or PBMCs provided the cDNA or gDNA that served as material.

Enrollees, about 18 to 95 years old, lived in 24 US areas. Cohort placement rested on clinical history that participants reported themselves. Libraries were prepared by immunoSEQ multiplex PCR; TCRdb keeps only in-frame clonotypes and omits some of them. This table holds roughly 500,000 clones, over 75% found once. The germline V and J ends were trimmed by 0 bases and 11 bases, with 19 bases remaining between them. Germline V CDR1 and CDR2: MNHEY, SVGAGI. The CDR3 length is 15 residues. This receptor was obtained from a woman between 35 and 50 years old who had recovered from COVID-19. This rearrangement joins TRBV6-5 to TRBJ1-1; a weak D match, TRBD1 (6 bases). The sequencing input was PBMCs or T cells enriched from blood (not recorded which). DNA for the CDR3: TGTGCCAGCAGTTACTCGGAGTGGGGGCGATTTCTGGCTTTCTTT. Translated, it gives CASSYSEWGRFLAFF.